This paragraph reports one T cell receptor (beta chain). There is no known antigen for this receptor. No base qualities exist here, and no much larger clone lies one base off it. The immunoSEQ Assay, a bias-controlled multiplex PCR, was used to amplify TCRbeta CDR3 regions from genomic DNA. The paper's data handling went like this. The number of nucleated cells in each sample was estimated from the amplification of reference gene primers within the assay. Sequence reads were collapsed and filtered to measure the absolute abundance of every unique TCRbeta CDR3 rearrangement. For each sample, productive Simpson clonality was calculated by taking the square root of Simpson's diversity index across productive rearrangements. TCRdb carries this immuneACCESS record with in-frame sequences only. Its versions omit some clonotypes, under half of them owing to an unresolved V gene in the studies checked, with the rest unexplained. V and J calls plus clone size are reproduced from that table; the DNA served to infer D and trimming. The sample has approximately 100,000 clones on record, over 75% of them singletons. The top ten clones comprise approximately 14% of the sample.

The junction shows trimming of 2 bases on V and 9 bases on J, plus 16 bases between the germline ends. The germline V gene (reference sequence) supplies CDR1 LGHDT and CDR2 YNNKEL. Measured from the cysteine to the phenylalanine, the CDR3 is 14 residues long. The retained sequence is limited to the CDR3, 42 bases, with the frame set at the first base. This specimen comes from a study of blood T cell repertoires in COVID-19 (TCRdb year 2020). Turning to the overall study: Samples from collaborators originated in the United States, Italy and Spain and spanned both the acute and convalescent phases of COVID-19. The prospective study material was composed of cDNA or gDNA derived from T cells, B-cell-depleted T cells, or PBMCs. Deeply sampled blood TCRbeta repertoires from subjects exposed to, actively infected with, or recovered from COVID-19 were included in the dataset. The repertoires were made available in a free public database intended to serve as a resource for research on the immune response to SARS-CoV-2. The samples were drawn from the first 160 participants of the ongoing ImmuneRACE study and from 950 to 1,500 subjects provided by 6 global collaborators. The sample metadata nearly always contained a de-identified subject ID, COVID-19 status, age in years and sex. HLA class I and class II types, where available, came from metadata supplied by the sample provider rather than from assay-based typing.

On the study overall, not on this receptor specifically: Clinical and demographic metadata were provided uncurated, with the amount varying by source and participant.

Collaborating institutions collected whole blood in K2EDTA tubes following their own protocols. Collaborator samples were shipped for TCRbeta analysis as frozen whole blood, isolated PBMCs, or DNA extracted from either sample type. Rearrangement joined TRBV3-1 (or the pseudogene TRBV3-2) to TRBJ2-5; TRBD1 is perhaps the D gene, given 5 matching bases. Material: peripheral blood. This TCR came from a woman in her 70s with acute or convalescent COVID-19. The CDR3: CASSQSGLLPAQYF. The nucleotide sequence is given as TGTGCCAGCAGCCAATCAGGGTTGCTTCCGGCCCAGTACTTC.